This T cell receptor (beta chain) was sequenced during a study of blood T cell repertoires in COVID-19. As for the study in general: Both acute and convalescent COVID-19 samples were obtained from the United States, Italy and Spain. The analysed material was cDNA or gDNA that came from T cells, B-cell-depleted T cells, or PBMCs.

V was clipped by 5 bases and J by 0 bases; unmatched bases: 6. Germline CDR1 is LNHDA and CDR2 is SQIVND (reference sequence). The CDR3 covers 16 residues. In the original processing: Estimates of nucleated cell counts were drawn from the amplification of reference gene primers. Generated by immunoSEQ multiplex PCR, the TCRdb table keeps only in-frame clones and is missing some. V and J calls and clone size come straight from that table; D and trimming were deduced from the DNA. Among over 40,000 clones listed, around 83% were seen once. The sample consisted of peripheral blood. The chain joins TRBV19 to TRBJ1-5, with 8 bases that match TRBD1. The receptor was derived from a man aged 55 to 70 with active COVID-19. The CDR3 reads CASSDRGLDSNQPQHF. The CDR3 region has the DNA TGTGCCAGTAGTGACAGGGGATTGGATAGCAATCAGCCCCAGCATTTT.